This T cell receptor (beta chain) was profiled in a study of blood T cell repertoires in COVID-19 (dated by TCRdb to 2020 to 2021). About the full investigation: The collaborator samples originated in the United States, Italy and Spain and spanned the acute and convalescent phases of COVID-19. Where available, HLA class I and class II types were taken from metadata supplied by the sample provider and were not determined by assay-based typing. The repertoires were released in a freely available public database meant as a resource for research on the immune response to SARS-CoV-2. Samples were obtained from the ongoing ImmuneRACE study (first 160 participants) and from 950 to 1,500 subjects provided by 6 global collaborators. A de-identified subject ID, COVID-19 status, age in years and sex were almost always included in the sample metadata. The dataset comprised deeply sampled blood TCRbeta repertoires from subjects exposed to, actively infected with, or recovered from COVID-19. The material from the prospective study consisted of cDNA or gDNA derived from T cells, B-cell-depleted T cells, or PBMCs.

Each collaborating institution followed its own protocols to collect whole blood in K2EDTA tubes. For TCRbeta analysis, collaborators shipped samples in one of three forms: frozen whole blood, isolated PBMCs, or DNA extracted from either of those sample types. What the authors observed across the whole study: The quantity of clinical and demographic metadata differed by source and by participant and was supplied without curation.

Of note for this clone: This receptor's antigen is unknown. No base quality information exists; no much larger clone differs at one position.

TCRbeta CDR3 regions were amplified from genomic DNA by means of the immunoSEQ Assay, a bias-controlled multiplex PCR. In the source study's methods: Within the assay, amplification of reference gene primers was used to estimate how many nucleated cells each sample contained. Sequence reads were collapsed and filtered to measure the absolute abundance of every unique TCRbeta CDR3 rearrangement. For each sample, productive Simpson clonality was calculated by taking the square root of Simpson's diversity index across productive rearrangements. TCRdb stores this immuneACCESS table with in-frame sequences only. Part of the clones is absent; in the studies checked, under half of the shortfall reflects unresolved V genes, and no reason is known for the rest. V and J calls plus clone size are reproduced from that table; the DNA served to infer D and trimming. The sample table holds 130,000 to 150,000 clones, of which 81% were seen once. The ten largest clones capture 8.2% of the sample.

The CDR3 starts with the cysteine, ends with the phenylalanine, and has 14 residues. Just CDR3 DNA is preserved here, 42 bases in frame from base 1. CDR1 and CDR2 (SNHLY, FYNNEI) derive from the germline V gene. Trimming accounts for 8 bases at V and 3 bases at J, while the number of junction bases matched to no gene is 8. The sample consisted of peripheral blood. The chain couples TRBV2 to TRBJ2-3; TRBD1 fits 7 bases in the junction. The source of this sequence is a human donor in a cohort sampled during active COVID-19. DNA sequence: TGTGCCAGCTTGCCGACAGGGTTGACAGATACGCAGTATTTT. Its product reads: CASLPTGLTDTQYF.